This TCR beta chain is drawn from a study of blood T cell repertoires in COVID-19. The wider study: The United States, Italy and Spain provided the acute and convalescent COVID-19 samples. Nucleic acid was either cDNA or gDNA, and it came from T cells, B-cell-depleted T cells, or PBMCs.

Per the original methods: Estimated nucleated cell counts came from reference gene primer amplification. Produced via immunoSEQ multiplex PCR; TCRdb's table is partial and in-frame only. D and trimming come from the DNA, and the V and J calls and clone size come from that table. The sample lists some 150,000 clones, about nine tenths seen once, with 2.3% in the top ten. This TCR came from a human donor in a cohort sampled during active COVID-19. Source material: peripheral blood.

The CDR3 DNA sequence: TGTGCCAGCAGACCCAGCGGGGGCCCCGGGGAGCTGTTTTTT. It yields the protein CASRPSGGPGELFF. This chain links TRBV27 with TRBJ2-2, with 8 bases fitting TRBD2. Looked up from germline, CDR1 is MNHEY and CDR2 is SMNVEV (reference sequence). This CDR3 contains 14 residues. J gave up 6 bases and V 6 bases, and 6 bases lay outside the gene matches.